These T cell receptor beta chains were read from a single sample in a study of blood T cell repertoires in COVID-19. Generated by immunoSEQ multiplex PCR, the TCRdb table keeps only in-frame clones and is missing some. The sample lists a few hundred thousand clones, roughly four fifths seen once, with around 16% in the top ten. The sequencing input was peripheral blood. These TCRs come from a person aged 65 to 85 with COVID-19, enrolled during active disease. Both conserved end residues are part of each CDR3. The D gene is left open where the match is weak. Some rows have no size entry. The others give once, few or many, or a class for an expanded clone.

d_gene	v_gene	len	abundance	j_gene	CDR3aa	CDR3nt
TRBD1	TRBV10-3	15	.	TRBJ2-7	CATSPPGTEPVEQYF	TGTGCCACGTCTCCTCCCGGGACAGAGCCGGTGGAGCAGTACTTC
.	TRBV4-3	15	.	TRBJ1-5	CASSLGVQGRQPQHF	TGCGCCAGCAGCCTTGGAGTCCAGGGGCGTCAGCCCCAGCATTTT
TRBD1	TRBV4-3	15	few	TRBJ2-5	CASSQSPGQEETQYF	TGCGCCAGCAGCCAATCCCCGGGACAGGAAGAGACCCAGTACTTC
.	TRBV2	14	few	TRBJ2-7	CASTEFGQHYEQYF	TGTGCCAGCACCGAATTTGGACAGCACTACGAGCAGTACTTC
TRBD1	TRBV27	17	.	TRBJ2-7	CASSTIPVGTGVYEQYF	TGTGCCAGCAGTACAATCCCCGTCGGGACAGGGGTCTACGAGCAGTACTTC
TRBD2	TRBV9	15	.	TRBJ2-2	CASSVAAGGSGELFF	TGTGCCAGCAGCGTAGCTGCGGGAGGATCCGGGGAGCTGTTTTTT
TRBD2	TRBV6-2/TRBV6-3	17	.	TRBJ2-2	CASSFPLAGAGTGELFF	TGTGCCAGCAGTTTCCCGTTAGCGGGGGCGGGCACCGGGGAGCTGTTTTTT
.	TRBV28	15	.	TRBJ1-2	CASSPPTDSLYGYTF	TGTGCCAGCAGTCCTCCCACCGACAGCCTCTATGGCTACACCTTC
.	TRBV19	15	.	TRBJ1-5	CASSRGLPSFEPQHF	TGTGCCAGTAGTAGGGGCCTGCCTTCCTTCGAGCCCCAGCATTTT
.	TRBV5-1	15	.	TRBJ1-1	CASSLRLGARTEAFF	TGCGCCAGCAGCCTTAGATTGGGGGCGCGTACTGAAGCTTTCTTT
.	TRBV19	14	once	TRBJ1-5	CASRLQGRRQPQHF	TGTGCCAGTAGGCTCCAGGGTCGTCGACAGCCCCAGCATTTT
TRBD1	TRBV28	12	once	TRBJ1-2	CASSPLRGGYTF	TGTGCCAGCAGCCCCCTCAGGGGGGGCTACACCTTC
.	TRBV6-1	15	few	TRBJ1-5	CASSEIWTADQPQHF	TGTGCCAGCAGTGAAATATGGACAGCCGATCAGCCCCAGCATTTT
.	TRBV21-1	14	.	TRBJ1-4	CASSKDTGGEKLFF	TGTGCCAGCAGCAAAGATACGGGCGGGGAAAAACTGTTTTTT
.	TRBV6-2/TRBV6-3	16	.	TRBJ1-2	CASSSQPGQSNYGYTF	TGTGCCAGCAGTTCCCAGCCGGGACAAAGTAACTATGGCTACACCTTC
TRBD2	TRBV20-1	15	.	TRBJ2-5	CSASDLAGGQETQYF	TGCAGTGCTAGTGACCTAGCGGGGGGACAAGAGACCCAGTACTTC
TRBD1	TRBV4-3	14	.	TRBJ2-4	CASSQAGQGGIQYF	TGCGCCAGCAGCCAAGCGGGACAGGGAGGCATTCAGTACTTC
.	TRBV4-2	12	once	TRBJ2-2	CASSPTPGELFF	TGTGCCAGCAGCCCCACACCCGGGGAGCTGTTTTTT
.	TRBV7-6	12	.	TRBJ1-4	CASSLETGKLFF	TGTGCCAGCAGCTTAGAAACCGGAAAACTGTTTTTT
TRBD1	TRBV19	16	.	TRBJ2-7	CASSILPGQGGHEQYF	TGTGCCAGTAGTATACTTCCGGGACAGGGCGGTCACGAGCAGTACTTC
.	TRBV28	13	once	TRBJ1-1	CASSQVSNTEAFF	TGTGCCAGCAGTCAGGTCTCGAACACTGAAGCTTTCTTT
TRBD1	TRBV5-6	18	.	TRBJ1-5	CASSLLTGGNKNTETQHF	TGTGCCAGCAGCTTGCTAACAGGGGGGAATAAAAACACAGAGACCCAGCATTTT
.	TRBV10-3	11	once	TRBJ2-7	CATGDSYEQYF	TGTGCCACGGGGGATTCCTACGAGCAGTACTTC
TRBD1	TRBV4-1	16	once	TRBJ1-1	CASSQGWTGVNTEAFF	TGCGCCAGCAGCCAAGGGTGGACAGGGGTAAACACTGAAGCTTTCTTT
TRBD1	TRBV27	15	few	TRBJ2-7	CASSRGQGYLGEQYF	TGTGCCAGCAGTAGAGGACAGGGATATCTGGGCGAGCAGTACTTC
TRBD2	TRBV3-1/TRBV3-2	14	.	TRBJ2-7	CASSSGLGAYEQYF	TGTGCCAGCAGCTCGGGACTAGGGGCCTACGAGCAGTACTTC
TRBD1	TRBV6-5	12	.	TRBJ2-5	CAGQGLGETQYF	TGTGCCGGACAGGGTTTGGGGGAGACCCAGTACTTC
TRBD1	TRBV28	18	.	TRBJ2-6	CASSTRDRGGSGANVLTF	TGTGCCAGCAGTACACGGGACAGGGGAGGCTCTGGGGCCAACGTCCTGACTTTC
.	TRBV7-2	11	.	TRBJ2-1	CASSWSNEQFF	TGTGCCAGCAGCTGGAGTAATGAGCAGTTCTTC
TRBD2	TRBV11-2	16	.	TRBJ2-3	CASSGPGGQSVDTQYF	TGTGCCAGCAGCGGCCCGGGAGGGCAGTCAGTAGATACGCAGTATTTT
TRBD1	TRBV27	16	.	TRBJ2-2	CASSWGLGTGTTELFF	TGTGCCAGCAGTTGGGGGCTCGGGACAGGCACGACGGAGCTGTTTTTT
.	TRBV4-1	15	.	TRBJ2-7	CASSQEGSVTYEQYF	TGCGCCAGCAGCCAAGAGGGCTCAGTTACCTACGAGCAGTACTTC
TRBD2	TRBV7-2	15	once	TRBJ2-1	CASSLWGRAYGEQFF	TGTGCCAGCAGCTTATGGGGGAGGGCCTACGGTGAGCAGTTCTTC
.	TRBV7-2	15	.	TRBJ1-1	CASRLERVVDTEAFF	TGTGCCAGCAGGTTGGAGAGGGTTGTGGACACTGAAGCTTTCTTT
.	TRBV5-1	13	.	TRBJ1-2	CASSLVAGDGYTF	TGCGCCAGCAGCTTAGTGGCAGGGGATGGCTACACCTTC
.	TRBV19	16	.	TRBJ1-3	CASGGRRESSGNTIYF	TGTGCCAGTGGGGGGAGGAGGGAGAGCTCTGGAAACACCATATATTTT
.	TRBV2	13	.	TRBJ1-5	CASSERTNQPQHF	TGTGCCAGCAGTGAACGGACTAATCAGCCCCAGCATTTT
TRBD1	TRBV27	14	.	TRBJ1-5	CASLGDRTYQPQHF	TGTGCCAGTCTTGGGGACAGGACCTATCAGCCCCAGCATTTT
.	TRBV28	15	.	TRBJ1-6	CASSPYRQENSPLHF	TGTGCCAGCAGTCCCTACCGACAAGAGAATTCACCCCTCCACTTT
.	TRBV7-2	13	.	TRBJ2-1	CASSFSRNNEQFF	TGTGCCAGCAGCTTTTCCCGTAACAATGAGCAGTTCTTC
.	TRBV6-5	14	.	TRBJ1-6	CASRGQRGNSPLHF	TGTGCCAGCAGAGGACAGAGGGGAAATTCACCCCTCCACTTT